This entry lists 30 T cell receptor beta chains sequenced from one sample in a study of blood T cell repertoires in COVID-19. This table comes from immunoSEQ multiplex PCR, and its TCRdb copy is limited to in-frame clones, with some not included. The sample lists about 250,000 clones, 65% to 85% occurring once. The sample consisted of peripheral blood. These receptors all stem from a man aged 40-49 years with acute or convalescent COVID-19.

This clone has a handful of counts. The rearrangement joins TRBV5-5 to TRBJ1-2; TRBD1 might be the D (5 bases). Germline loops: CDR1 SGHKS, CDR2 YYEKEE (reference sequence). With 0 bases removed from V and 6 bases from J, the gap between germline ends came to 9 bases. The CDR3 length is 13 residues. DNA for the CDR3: TGTGCCAGCAGCTTGGCAGGGTCGGATGGCTACACCTTC. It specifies CASSLAGSDGYTF.

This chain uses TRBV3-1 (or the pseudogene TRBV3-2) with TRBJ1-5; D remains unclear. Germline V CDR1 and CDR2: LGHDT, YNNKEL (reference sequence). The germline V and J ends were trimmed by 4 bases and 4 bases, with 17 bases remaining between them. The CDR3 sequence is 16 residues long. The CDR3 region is CASSRETPRTNQPQHF. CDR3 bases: TGTGCCAGCAGCCGTGAGACCCCACGGACTAATCAGCCCCAGCATTTT.

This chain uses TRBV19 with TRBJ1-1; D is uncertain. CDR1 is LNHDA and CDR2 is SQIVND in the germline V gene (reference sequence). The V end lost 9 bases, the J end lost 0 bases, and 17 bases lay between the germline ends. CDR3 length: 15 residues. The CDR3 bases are TGTGCCAGCTTAAAGAGAGGGATAATGAACACTGAAGCTTTCTTT. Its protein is CASLKRGIMNTEAFF.

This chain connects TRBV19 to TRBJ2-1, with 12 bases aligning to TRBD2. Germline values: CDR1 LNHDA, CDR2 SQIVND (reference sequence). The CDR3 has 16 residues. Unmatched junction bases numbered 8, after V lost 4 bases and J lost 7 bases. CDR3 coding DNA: TGTGCCAGTAGTAGGCTAGCGGGAGGGCCACTGAATGAGCAGTTCTTC. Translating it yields CASSRLAGGPLNEQFF.

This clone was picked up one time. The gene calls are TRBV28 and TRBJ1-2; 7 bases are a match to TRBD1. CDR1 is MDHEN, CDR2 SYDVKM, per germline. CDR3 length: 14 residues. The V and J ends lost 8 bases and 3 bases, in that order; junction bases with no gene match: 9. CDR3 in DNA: TGTGCCAGCGAGGGGGCACCTCCGGACTATGGCTACACCTTC. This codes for CASEGAPPDYGYTF.

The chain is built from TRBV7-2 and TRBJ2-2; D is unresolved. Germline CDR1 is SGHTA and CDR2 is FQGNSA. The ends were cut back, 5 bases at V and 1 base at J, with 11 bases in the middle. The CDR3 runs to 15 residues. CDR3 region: CASSLLAVNTGELFF. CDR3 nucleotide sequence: TGTGCCAGCAGCCTCCTGGCCGTGAACACCGGGGAGCTGTTTTTT.

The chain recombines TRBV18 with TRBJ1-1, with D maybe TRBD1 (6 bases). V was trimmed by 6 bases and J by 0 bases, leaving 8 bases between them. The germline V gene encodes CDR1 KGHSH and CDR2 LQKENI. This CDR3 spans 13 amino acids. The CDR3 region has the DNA TGTGCCAGCTCGGCAGGGGTGAACACTGAAGCTTTCTTT. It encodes CASSAGVNTEAFF.

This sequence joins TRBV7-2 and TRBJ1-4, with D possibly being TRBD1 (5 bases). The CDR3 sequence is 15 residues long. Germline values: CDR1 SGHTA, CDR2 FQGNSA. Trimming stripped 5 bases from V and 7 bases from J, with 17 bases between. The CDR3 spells CASSQEGGVGEKLFF. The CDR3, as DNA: TGTGCCAGCAGCCAAGAGGGAGGGGTCGGTGAAAAACTGTTTTTT.

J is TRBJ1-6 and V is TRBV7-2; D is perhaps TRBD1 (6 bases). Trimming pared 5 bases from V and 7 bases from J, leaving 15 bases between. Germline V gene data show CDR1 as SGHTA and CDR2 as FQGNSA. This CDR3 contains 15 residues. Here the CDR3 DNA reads TGTGCCAGCAGCATCCCTACAGGGTCAAATTCACCCCTCCACTTT. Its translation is CASSIPTGSNSPLHF.

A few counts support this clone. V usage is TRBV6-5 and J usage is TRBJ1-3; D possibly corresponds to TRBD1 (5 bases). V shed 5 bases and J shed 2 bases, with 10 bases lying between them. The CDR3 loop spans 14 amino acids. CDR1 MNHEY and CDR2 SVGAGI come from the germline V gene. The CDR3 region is CASSRQLTGNTIYF. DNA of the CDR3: TGTGCCAGCAGTCGACAGTTAACTGGAAACACCATATATTTT.

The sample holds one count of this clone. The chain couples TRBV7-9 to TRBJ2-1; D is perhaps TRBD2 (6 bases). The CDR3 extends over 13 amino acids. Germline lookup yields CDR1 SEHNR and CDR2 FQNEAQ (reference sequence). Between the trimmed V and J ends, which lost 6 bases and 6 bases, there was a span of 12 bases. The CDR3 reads CASREGPVNEQFF. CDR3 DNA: TGTGCCAGCAGGGAGGGGCCAGTCAATGAGCAGTTCTTC. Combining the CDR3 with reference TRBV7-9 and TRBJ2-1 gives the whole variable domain DTGVSQNPRHKITKRGQNVTFRCDPISEHNRLYWYRQTLGQGPEFLTYFQNEAQLEKSRLLSDRFSAERPKGSFSTLEIQRTEQGDSAMYLCASREGPVNEQFFGPGTRLTVL.

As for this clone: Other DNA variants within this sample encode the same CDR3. The CDR3 here is CASSPEGAGEQYF. For the CDR3, the DNA is TGCGCCAGCAGCCCCGAGGGGGCGGGCGAGCAGTACTTC. The chain is built from TRBV5-1 and TRBJ2-7; TRBD1 matches at 7 bases. The V gene end was trimmed by 4 bases and the J gene end by 6 bases; junction bases not matched to a gene: 7. The CDR3 spans 13 residues. Germline V gene data show CDR1 as SGHRS and CDR2 as YFSETQ.

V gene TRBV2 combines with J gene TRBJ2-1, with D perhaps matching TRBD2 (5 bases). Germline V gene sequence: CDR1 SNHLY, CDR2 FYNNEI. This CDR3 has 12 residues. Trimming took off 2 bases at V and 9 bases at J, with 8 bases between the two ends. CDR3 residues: CASSESGSEQFF. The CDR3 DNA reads TGTGCCAGCAGTGAATCGGGGAGTGAGCAGTTCTTC.

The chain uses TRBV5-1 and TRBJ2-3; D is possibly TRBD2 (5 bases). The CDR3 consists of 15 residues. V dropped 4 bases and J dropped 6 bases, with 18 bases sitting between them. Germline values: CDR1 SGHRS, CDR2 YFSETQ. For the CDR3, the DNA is TGCGCCAGCAGCCTTGACCGGCCCGGGGTGGATACGCAGTATTTT. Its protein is CASSLDRPGVDTQYF. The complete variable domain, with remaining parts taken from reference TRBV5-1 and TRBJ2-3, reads KAGVTQTPRYLIKTRGQQVTLSCSPISGHRSVSWYQQTPGQGLQFLFEYFSETQRNKGNFPGRFSGRQFSNSRSEMNVSTLELGDSALYLCASSLDRPGVDTQYFGPGTRLTVL.

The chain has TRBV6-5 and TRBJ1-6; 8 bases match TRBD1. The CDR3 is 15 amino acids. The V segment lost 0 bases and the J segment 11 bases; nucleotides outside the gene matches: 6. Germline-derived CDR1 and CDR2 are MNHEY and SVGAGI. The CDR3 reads CASSYSTGVHPPLHF. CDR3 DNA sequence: TGTGCCAGCAGTTACTCGACAGGGGTTCATCCACCCCTCCACTTT.

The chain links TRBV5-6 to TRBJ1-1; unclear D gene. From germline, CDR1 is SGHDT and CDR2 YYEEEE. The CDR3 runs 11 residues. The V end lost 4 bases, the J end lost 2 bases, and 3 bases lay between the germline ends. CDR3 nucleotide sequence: TGTGCCAGCAGCGTAAACACTGAAGCTTTCTTT. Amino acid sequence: CASSVNTEAFF.

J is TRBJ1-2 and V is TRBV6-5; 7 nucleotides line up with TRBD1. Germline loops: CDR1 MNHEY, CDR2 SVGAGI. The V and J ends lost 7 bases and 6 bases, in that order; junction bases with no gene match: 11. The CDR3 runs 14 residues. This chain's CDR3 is CASTEPTGINGYTF. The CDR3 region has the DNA TGTGCCAGCACCGAACCGACAGGGATCAATGGCTACACCTTC.

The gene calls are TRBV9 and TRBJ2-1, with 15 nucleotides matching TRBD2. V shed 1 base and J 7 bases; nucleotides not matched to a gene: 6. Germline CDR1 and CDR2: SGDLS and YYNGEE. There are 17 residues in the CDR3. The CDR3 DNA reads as TGTGCCAGCAGCGTATCGGGACTAGCGGGAGGTTGGAATGAGCAGTTCTTC. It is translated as CASSVSGLAGGWNEQFF.

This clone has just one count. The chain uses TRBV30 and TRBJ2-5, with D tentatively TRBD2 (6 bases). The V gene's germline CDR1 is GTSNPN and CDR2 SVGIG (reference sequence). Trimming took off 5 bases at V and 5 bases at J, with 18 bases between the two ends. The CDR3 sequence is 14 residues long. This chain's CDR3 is CAWDQGAAGETQYF. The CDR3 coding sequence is TGTGCCTGGGACCAAGGGGCGGCGGGGGAGACCCAGTACTTC.

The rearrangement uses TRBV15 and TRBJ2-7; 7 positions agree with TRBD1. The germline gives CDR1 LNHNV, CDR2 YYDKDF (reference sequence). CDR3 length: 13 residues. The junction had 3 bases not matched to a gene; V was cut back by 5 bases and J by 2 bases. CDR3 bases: TGTGCCACCAGCCGGGGACAGCCCTACGAGCAGTACTTC. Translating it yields CATSRGQPYEQYF.

The CDR3, as DNA: TGCAGCGTTGACGGGAATGAGCAGTTCTTC. Translation: CSVDGNEQFF. V usage is TRBV29-1 and J usage is TRBJ2-1; D call uncertain. V was trimmed by 3 bases and J by 7 bases, leaving 4 bases between them. Germline V gene data show CDR1 as SQVTM and CDR2 as ANQGSEA. The CDR3 has 10 residues.

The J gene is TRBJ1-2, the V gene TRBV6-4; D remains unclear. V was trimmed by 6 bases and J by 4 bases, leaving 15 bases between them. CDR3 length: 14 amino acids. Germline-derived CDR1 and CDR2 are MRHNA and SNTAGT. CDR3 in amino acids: CASSANEGGYGYTF. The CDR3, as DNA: TGTGCCAGCAGCGCCAATGAGGGCGGCTATGGCTACACCTTC.

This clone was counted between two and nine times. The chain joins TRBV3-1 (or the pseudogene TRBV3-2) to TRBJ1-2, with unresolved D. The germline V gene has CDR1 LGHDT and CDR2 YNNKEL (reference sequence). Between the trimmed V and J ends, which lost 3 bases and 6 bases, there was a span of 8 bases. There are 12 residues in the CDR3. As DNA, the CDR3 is TGTGCCAGCAGCCAGGCCGACAATGGCTACACCTTC. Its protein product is CASSQADNGYTF.

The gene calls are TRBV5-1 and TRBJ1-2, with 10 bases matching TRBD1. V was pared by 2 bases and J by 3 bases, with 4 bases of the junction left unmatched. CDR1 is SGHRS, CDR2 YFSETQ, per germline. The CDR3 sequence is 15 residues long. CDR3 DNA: TGCGCCAGCAGCTTTAGACAGGGGGCCGACTATGGCTACACCTTC. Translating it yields CASSFRQGADYGYTF.

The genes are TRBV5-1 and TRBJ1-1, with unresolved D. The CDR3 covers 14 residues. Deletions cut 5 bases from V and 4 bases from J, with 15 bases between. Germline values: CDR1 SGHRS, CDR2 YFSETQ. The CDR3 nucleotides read TGCGCCAGCAGGGCGGACTCCCAAGGCACTGAAGCTTTCTTT. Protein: CASRADSQGTEAFF.

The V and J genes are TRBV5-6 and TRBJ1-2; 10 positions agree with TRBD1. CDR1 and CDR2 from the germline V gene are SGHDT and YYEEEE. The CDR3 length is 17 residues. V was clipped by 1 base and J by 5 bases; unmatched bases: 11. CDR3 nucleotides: TGTGCCAGCAGCTTGACCGGAGGGGGACAGGGGAGTTATGGCTACACCTTC. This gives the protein CASSLTGGGQGSYGYTF.

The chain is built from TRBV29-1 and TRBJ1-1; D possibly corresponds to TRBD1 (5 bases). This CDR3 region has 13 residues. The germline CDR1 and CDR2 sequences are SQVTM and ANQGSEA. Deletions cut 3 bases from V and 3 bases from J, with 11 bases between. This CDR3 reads CSVELGGDTEAFF. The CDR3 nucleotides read TGCAGCGTTGAGTTGGGGGGTGACACTGAAGCTTTCTTT.

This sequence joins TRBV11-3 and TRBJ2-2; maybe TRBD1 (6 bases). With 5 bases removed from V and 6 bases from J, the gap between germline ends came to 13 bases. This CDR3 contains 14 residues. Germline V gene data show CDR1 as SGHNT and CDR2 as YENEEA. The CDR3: CASSPQGFAGELFF. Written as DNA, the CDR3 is TGTGCCAGCAGCCCCCAGGGGTTCGCCGGGGAGCTGTTTTTT.

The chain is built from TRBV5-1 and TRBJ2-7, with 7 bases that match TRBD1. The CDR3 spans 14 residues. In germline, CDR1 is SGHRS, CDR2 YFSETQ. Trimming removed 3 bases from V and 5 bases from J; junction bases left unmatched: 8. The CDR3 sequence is CASSSTGTVNEQYF. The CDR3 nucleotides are TGCGCCAGCAGCTCTACCGGGACAGTCAACGAGCAGTACTTC.

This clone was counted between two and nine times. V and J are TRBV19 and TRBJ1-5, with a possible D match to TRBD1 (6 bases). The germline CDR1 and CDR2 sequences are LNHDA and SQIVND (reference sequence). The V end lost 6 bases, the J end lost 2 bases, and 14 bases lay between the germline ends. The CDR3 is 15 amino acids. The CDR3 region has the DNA TGTGCCAGTAGAACACTTGAGGGGGGCAATCAGCCCCAGCATTTT. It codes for CASRTLEGGNQPQHF.